Listed below are T cell receptor beta chains from one sample, sequenced in a study of cytomegalovirus exposure and HLA in healthy donors. Sequencing was performed with immunoSEQ multiplex PCR; in TCRdb, only in-frame clones are kept and a portion is missing. The sample lists some 130,000 clones, about 80% occurring once. Material: PBMCs. The source is a man aged 25 to 40 in good health and CMV-seronegative. The CDR3 runs from the conserved cysteine through the conserved F or W. Each record gives: V gene, clone size, D gene, J gene, CDR3 DNA, CDR3 protein. A D gene is named only where the DNA matches it firmly. The listing skips clone size in some rows; elsewhere it reads once, few, many or a size class.

V gene: TRBV6-1
clone size: .
D gene: TRBD2
J gene: TRBJ2-3
CDR3 DNA: TGTGCCAGCAGTGAAGTAACTAGCGGGAGAGGGGCAGATACGCAGTATTTT
CDR3 protein: CASSEVTSGRGADTQYF

V gene: TRBV7-9
clone size: .
D gene: .
J gene: TRBJ1-4
CDR3 DNA: TGTGCCAGCTCCGGGAACAATGAAAAACTGTTTTTT
CDR3 protein: CASSGNNEKLFF

V gene: TRBV7-2
clone size: .
D gene: TRBD2
J gene: TRBJ2-3
CDR3 DNA: TGTGCCAGCAGCCAGGCGAGGGCTCGGGGGGCAGATACGCAGTATTTT
CDR3 protein: CASSQARARGADTQYF

V gene: TRBV5-4
clone size: .
D gene: TRBD2
J gene: TRBJ2-7
CDR3 DNA: TGTGCCAGCAGCGGGAGGAGGAGCGGGAGTTACGAGCAGTACTTC
CDR3 protein: CASSGRRSGSYEQYF

V gene: TRBV6-6
clone size: .
D gene: TRBD1
J gene: TRBJ2-7
CDR3 DNA: TGTGCCAGCAGTTTAGACAGGGCCGCCTACGAGCAGTACTTC
CDR3 protein: CASSLDRAAYEQYF

V gene: TRBV7-2
clone size: .
D gene: TRBD1
J gene: TRBJ2-7
CDR3 DNA: TGTGCCAGCAGCTCAAGACAGGGGGCGAGAGAGCAGTACTTC
CDR3 protein: CASSSRQGAREQYF

V gene: TRBV6-1
clone size: few
D gene: .
J gene: TRBJ1-1
CDR3 DNA: TGTGCCAGCAGAAAGGATAGGGACTACACTGAAGCTTTCTTT
CDR3 protein: CASRKDRDYTEAFF

V gene: TRBV6-5
clone size: .
D gene: .
J gene: TRBJ1-1
CDR3 DNA: TGTGCCAGCAGTTACTCTAGGGGCACTGAAGCTTTCTTT
CDR3 protein: CASSYSRGTEAFF

V gene: TRBV6-1
clone size: few
D gene: TRBD2
J gene: TRBJ2-1
CDR3 DNA: TGTGCCAGCAGATTGACTAGCGAACCCTACAATGAGCAGTTCTTC
CDR3 protein: CASRLTSEPYNEQFF

V gene: TRBV5-1
clone size: .
D gene: .
J gene: TRBJ2-2
CDR3 DNA: TGCGCCAGCAGCCTGGGTATTACGAACACCGGGGAGCTGTTTTTT
CDR3 protein: CASSLGITNTGELFF

V gene: TRBV28
clone size: few
D gene: .
J gene: TRBJ2-5
CDR3 DNA: TGTGCCAGCCTCCTTTGGGGCGAAGAGACCCAGTACTTC
CDR3 protein: CASLLWGEETQYF

V gene: TRBV28
clone size: .
D gene: TRBD1
J gene: TRBJ2-7
CDR3 DNA: TGTGCCAGCAGTCCCTTGGGACAGGGGCACGAGCAGTACTTC
CDR3 protein: CASSPLGQGHEQYF

V gene: TRBV10-1
clone size: .
D gene: TRBD2
J gene: TRBJ2-2
CDR3 DNA: TGCGCCAGCAGCGGACTAGCGGCAAACACCGGGGAGCTGTTTTTT
CDR3 protein: CASSGLAANTGELFF

V gene: TRBV4-3
clone size: .
D gene: TRBD2
J gene: TRBJ2-2
CDR3 DNA: TGCGCCAGCAGCCCGGGACTAGCGGGGGCCGGGGAGCTGTTTTTT
CDR3 protein: CASSPGLAGAGELFF

V gene: TRBV27
clone size: .
D gene: .
J gene: TRBJ2-7
CDR3 DNA: TGTGCCAGCAACAGAGGGGGAAGGGCCTACGAGCAGTACTTC
CDR3 protein: CASNRGGRAYEQYF

V gene: TRBV18
clone size: .
D gene: .
J gene: TRBJ1-1
CDR3 DNA: TGTGCCAGCTCACCTGGGCAGGGAAGGGTTGAAGCTTTCTTT
CDR3 protein: CASSPGQGRVEAFF

V gene: TRBV5-1
clone size: .
D gene: TRBD2
J gene: TRBJ2-1
CDR3 DNA: TGCGCCAGCAGCTTGCCTAGCGGGAGGAGTAGCTCCTACAATGAGCAGTTCTTC
CDR3 protein: CASSLPSGRSSSYNEQFF

V gene: TRBV28
clone size: .
D gene: TRBD1
J gene: TRBJ1-5
CDR3 DNA: TGTGCCAGCATCCCGCCAGGGGGGAATCAGCCCCAGCATTTT
CDR3 protein: CASIPPGGNQPQHF

V gene: TRBV29-1
clone size: .
D gene: TRBD1
J gene: TRBJ1-1
CDR3 DNA: TGCAGCGTGGCCGGGACAGAGAACACTGAAGCTTTCTTT
CDR3 protein: CSVAGTENTEAFF

V gene: TRBV19
clone size: few
D gene: TRBD1
J gene: TRBJ2-7
CDR3 DNA: TGTGCCAGTAGCTTTCAACAGGGGTACGAGCAGTACTTC
CDR3 protein: CASSFQQGYEQYF

V gene: TRBV6-5
clone size: .
D gene: TRBD1
J gene: TRBJ1-2
CDR3 DNA: TGTGCCAGCAGTTACTCGAAGGCCGACAGGGGCTATGGCTACACCTTC
CDR3 protein: CASSYSKADRGYGYTF

V gene: TRBV6-5
clone size: .
D gene: .
J gene: TRBJ1-1
CDR3 DNA: TGTGCCAGCAGTTACTCGGCAGAGAACACTGAAGCTTTCTTT
CDR3 protein: CASSYSAENTEAFF